A single sample gave rise to the 4 T cell receptor beta chains below, sequenced in a study of T-cell reconstitution after alpha-beta-depleted transplantation in children. Unique molecular identifiers featured in how the TCRbeta library was prepared. TCRdb reprocessed the PCR reads with MiXCR, giving one entry per CDR3 protein. Of around 370,000 distinct CDR3 sequences listed, around 15% are singletons. Sample: PBMCs, mostly from graft donor cells, taken 360 days after TCRalphabeta/CD19-depleted stem cell transplant. Receptors were obtained from a male patient aged 2 to 10 who had a stem cell transplant for acute lymphoblastic leukemia, so the T cells may come from the graft donor.

This clonotype has more than one count but fewer than ten. This chain uses TRBV12-3 or TRBV12-4 with TRBJ2-2, with TRBD2 identical over 11 bases. The V segment lost 6 bases and the J segment 4 bases; nucleotides outside the gene matches: 4. This CDR3 is 15 amino acids long. CDR3 residues: CASSGLAGPTGELFF. The CDR3 bases are TGTGCCAGCAGCGGACTAGCGGGTCCCACCGGGGAGCTGTTTTTT.

V gene TRBV15 combines with J gene TRBJ2-1, with 11 positions matching TRBD2. The V segment lost 2 bases and the J segment 6 bases; nucleotides outside the gene matches: 18. The CDR3 extends over 20 amino acids. The germline gives CDR1 LNHNV, CDR2 YYDKDF (reference sequence). The CDR3 bases are TGTGCCACCAGCAGACGCTTTCTTATAGCGGGAGGGCACTTTCGCAATGAGCAGTTCTTC. Its translation is CATSRRFLIAGGHFRNEQFF.

The chain combines TRBV29-1 with TRBJ2-3; the D gene is possibly TRBD2 (5 bases). This CDR3 contains 15 residues. Trimming cost V 0 bases and J 3 bases, with 13 bases left between them. Per germline, CDR1 SQVTM and CDR2 ANQGSEA. Written as DNA, the CDR3 is TGCAGCGTTGAAGACCCTGTGTGGAGGACAGATACGCAGTATTTT. It codes for CSVEDPVWRTDTQYF.

The table lists this clonotype with a few counts. This chain joins TRBV13 and TRBJ1-5; D possibly corresponds to TRBD1 (5 bases). The ends were cut back, 3 bases at V and 9 bases at J, with 15 bases in the middle. Germline V gene lookup returns CDR1 PRHDT and CDR2 FYEKMQ (reference sequence). This CDR3 spans 14 amino acids. CDR3: CASSFSVQGGPQHF. The CDR3 nucleotides are TGTGCCAGCAGCTTCTCGGTGCAGGGAGGGCCCCAGCATTTT.